The source of this TCR beta chain is a study of regulatory T cells in long-lasting Graves disease. Study details: Newly diagnosed Graves' patients took antithyroid drugs under 3 months.

Time point of the sample: newly diagnosed GD, antithyroid drugs for less than 3 months. The TCR library used RNA extracted from PBMCs. The CDR3 totals 14 residues. Germline-derived CDR1 and CDR2 are SGHDN and FVKESK. The V end lost 5 bases, the J end lost 5 bases, and 13 bases lay between the germline ends. Ten or more counts support this clonotype. CDR3-region Arm-PCR and iRepertoire HTBI primers produced the TCR beta libraries. Original analysis: Across all samples, about 59 TRBV segments and 15 or so TRBJ segments were identified. A single record per CDR3 protein comes from TCRdb applying MiXCR to the multiplex PCR reads. The V and J calls were not made by the authors but by TCRdb's processing. The sample lists about 440,000 distinct CDR3 sequences, 16% occurring once. The same sample was also studied in work on T cells in Graves' hyperthyroidism and ophthalmopathy. That report notes: Newly diagnosed hyperthyroidism patients aged 18 to 65 years had disease lasting under 2 months. The HTBI primer set drove a first-round RT-PCR of the TCR CDR3.

The rearrangement joins TRBV14 to TRBJ2-1; TRBD2 is a possible D gene (5 bases). This material consisted of peripheral blood mononuclear cells (PBMCs), taken at new diagnosis, from a patient treated with antithyroid drugs. This receptor was taken from a woman in her twenties or thirties with Graves disease. CDR3 residues: CASSSLAADNEQFF. In DNA form, the CDR3 reads TGTGCCAGCAGCTCTCTAGCCGCGGACAATGAGCAGTTCTTC.